Given below is one TCR beta chain in context. Its target is unknown. Stated time point: week 35, safety follow-up. Each dose of the vaccine consisted of 300 ug of mutant IDH1 20-mer peptide, with topical imiquimod. Eight vaccinations were given in weeks 1, 3, 5, 7, 11, 15, 19 and 23. This entry is derived from a study of a mutant IDH1 vaccine in newly diagnosed glioma. Study summary: The first vaccination came 4-6 weeks after radiotherapy alone, or with temozolomide cycles.

This CDR3 has 13 residues. Germline V lookup: CDR1 MNHEY, CDR2 SMNVEV (reference sequence). Trimming took 8 bases from V and 6 from J; bases not matched to a gene: 6. Only in-frame clones appear in the TCRdb table, and some are missing; sequencing was by immunoSEQ multiplex PCR. Of tens of thousands of clones in the sample, around 80% were seen once. Whole-study results and caveats: Most patients, 90% to 95%, showed vaccine-induced immune responses.

Sample: PBMCs, taken from a glioma patient whose treatment included an IDH1 peptide vaccine. The origin of this receptor is a man aged 40-49 years with glioma. J is TRBJ2-2 and V is TRBV27; 7 bases agree with TRBD2. In nucleotides, the CDR3 is TGTGCCAGCTCTACAACTAGCGCCGGGGAGCTGTTTTTT. This sequence encodes CASSTTSAGELFF.